The 15 T cell receptor beta chains below all came from one sample that was sequenced in a study of neurological immune-mediated disorders (dated by TCRdb to about 2019). Library generation was performed with 5' RACE. These reads were obtained on an Illumina HiSeq 2500. Through fastp at Q25 and MiXCR, TCRdb rebuilt clones from the public reads, retaining in-frame beta chains. Each CDR3 protein gets just one entry, which takes the most common genes and DNA from the rows behind it. The sample yields about 66,000 distinct CDR3 sequences; around 3.9% were counted once. The ten most abundant clones make up 1.3% of the sample. Sequencing was done on a sample of PBMCs. The receptor set was obtained from a man aged 25 to 40 with multiple sclerosis.

This clonotype was found many times. The chain links TRBV9 to TRBJ1-1; no definite D call. The CDR3 loop spans 14 amino acids. Germline V CDR1 and CDR2: SGDLS, YYNGEE. Trimming took off 3 bases at V and 7 bases at J, with 16 bases between the two ends. The CDR3: CASSAGGVYGEAFF. In nucleotides, the CDR3 is TGTGCCAGCAGCGCCGGCGGGGTATATGGTGAAGCTTTCTTT.

This clonotype has a count of ten or more. This chain links TRBV5-5 with TRBJ1-1; D ambiguous. Germline CDR1 SGHKS, CDR2 YYEKEE (reference sequence). Trimming removed 4 bases from V and 7 bases from J, with 20 bases in between. CDR3 length equals 15 residues. The DNA for the CDR3 is TGTGCCAGCAGCGAGGCGTACAATTTCTTCAGTGAAGCTTTCTTT. It encodes CASSEAYNFFSEAFF.

This clonotype has a count of ten or more. The chain combines TRBV6-1 with TRBJ2-2; possible D gene TRBD2, 6 bases. CDR1 and CDR2 (germline): MNHNS, SASEGT. The V end lost 4 bases, the J end lost 5 bases, and 11 bases lay between the germline ends. The CDR3 runs 14 residues. CDR3 nucleotide sequence: TGTGCCAGCAGTGGATTCGGGAGTACCGGGGAGCTGTTTTTT. Residues: CASSGFGSTGELFF.

In this sample, this clonotype turned up many times. The chain uses TRBV12-3 or TRBV12-4 and TRBJ2-5, with 8 bases matching TRBD2. This CDR3 is 14 amino acids long. Losses at the gene ends were 5 bases for V and 4 bases for J; bases not matched to a gene: 6. The CDR3 DNA reads TGTGCCAGCAGTCGGACTAGCAGCCCAGAGACCCAGTACTTC. This translates into CASSRTSSPETQYF.

The chain recombines TRBV4-1 with TRBJ2-5, with TRBD2 matching 9 bases. The length of the CDR3 is 17 residues. Germline CDR1 and CDR2: MGHRA and YSYEKL. V was clipped by 1 base and J by 4 bases; unmatched bases: 10. This CDR3 is CASSQGLAGISGETQYF. For the CDR3, the DNA is TGCGCCAGCAGCCAAGGGCTAGCGGGGATCAGTGGAGAGACCCAGTACTTC.

This clonotype has at least ten counts. This chain connects TRBV20-1 to TRBJ2-5; 10 positions match TRBD2. This CDR3 spans 15 amino acids. The V gene's germline CDR1 is DFQATT and CDR2 SNEGSKA (reference sequence). The junction had 2 bases not matched to a gene; V was cut back by 0 bases and J by 1 base. For the CDR3, the DNA is TGCAGTGCTAGAGAGGCTAGCGGGGGCCAAGAGACCCAGTACTTC. Translating it yields CSAREASGGQETQYF.

Only one count was recorded for this clonotype. Since a much larger clone is just one base distant, this may be a read error. This rearrangement joins TRBV7-6 to TRBJ1-6; the match to TRBD1 covers 8 bases. Unmatched junction bases numbered 11, after V lost 9 bases and J lost 7 bases. In germline, CDR1 is SGHVS, CDR2 FNYEAQ. The CDR3 runs to 15 residues. For the CDR3, the DNA is TGTGCCAGAAGCCCTCGACAGGGGAGGAATTCACCCCTCCACTTT. It codes for CARSPRQGRNSPLHF.

This clonotype was observed many times. V is TRBV6-1 and J is TRBJ1-5, with D uncertain. The V end lost 8 bases, the J end lost 7 bases, and 12 bases lay between the germline ends. Germline values: CDR1 MNHNS, CDR2 SASEGT. The CDR3 contains 12 residues. The CDR3: CASGPEIQPQHF. DNA of the CDR3: TGTGCCAGCGGGCCGGAGATCCAGCCCCAGCATTTT.

About this clonotype itself: Just one base apart from a much larger clone, this may be a read error. The rearrangement joins TRBV28 to TRBJ2-7, with D maybe TRBD1 (8 bases). The CDR3 spans 14 residues. Germline assignment: CDR1 MDHEN and CDR2 SYDVKM. Trimming shortened V by 8 bases and J by 6 bases, and 20 bases separated the two germline ends. The CDR3: CASRDRGGFFEQYF. The CDR3 region has the DNA TGTGCCAGCCGAGACAGGGGAGGGTTTTTCGAGCAGTACTTC.

This clonotype was seen ten or more times. The chain joins TRBV4-1 to TRBJ1-4; 9 positions match TRBD1. The ends lost 3 bases at V and 4 bases at J; junction bases unmatched: 6. CDR3 length: 16 amino acids. The germline gives CDR1 MGHRA, CDR2 YSYEKL. CDR3 residues: CASSQADRGSNEKLFF. In nucleotides, the CDR3 is TGCGCCAGCAGCCAGGCTGACAGGGGGAGTAATGAAAAACTGTTTTTT.

V usage is TRBV5-5 and J usage is TRBJ1-1, with 7 positions matching TRBD1. Germline-derived CDR1 and CDR2 are SGHKS and YYEKEE (reference sequence). CDR3 length: 17 residues. V shed 0 bases and J 6 bases; nucleotides not matched to a gene: 14. This CDR3 reads CASSLGLLLTGRAEAFF. The CDR3 DNA reads as TGTGCCAGCAGCTTGGGCTTACTATTGACAGGGAGGGCTGAAGCTTTCTTT.

This clonotype was recorded many times. V gene TRBV6-1 combines with J gene TRBJ1-3; 10 bases map to TRBD1. Germline-derived CDR1 and CDR2 are MNHNS and SASEGT. The CDR3 loop spans 15 amino acids. V shed 8 bases and J 8 bases; nucleotides not matched to a gene: 12. CDR3 bases: TGTGCCAGCTCACCGGGACAGGGGCTTGTGTACACCATATATTTT. It is translated as CASSPGQGLVYTIYF.

This clonotype has at least ten counts. CDR3 bases: TGCAGTGCTGGCACTAGCGGATACAATGAGCAGTTCTTC. It specifies CSAGTSGYNEQFF. The chain couples TRBV20-1 to TRBJ2-1, with 8 nucleotides matching TRBD2. J lost 4 bases, V lost 5 bases, and 4 bases had no gene match. Per germline, CDR1 DFQATT and CDR2 SNEGSKA (reference sequence). The CDR3 loop spans 13 amino acids.

There are a few counts of this clonotype. This chain joins TRBV20-1 and TRBJ2-7; TRBD1 matches at 10 bases. The CDR3 consists of 14 residues. J gave up 3 bases and V 2 bases, and 4 bases lay outside the gene matches. The V gene's germline CDR1 is DFQATT and CDR2 SNEGSKA (reference sequence). The CDR3 DNA is TGCAGTGCTAGAAAGGGACAGGGGAACTACGAGCAGTACTTC. Its protein is CSARKGQGNYEQYF.

This clonotype was detected ten times or more. This rearrangement joins TRBV20-1 to TRBJ1-4, with D tentatively TRBD1 (5 bases). Germline CDR1 is DFQATT and CDR2 is SNEGSKA (reference sequence). The V end was cut by 0 bases, the J end by 8 bases, with 16 bases between. The CDR3 sequence is 15 residues long. CDR3 coding DNA: TGCAGTGCTAGAGATCCGGGGGAGGGCGGCGAAAAACTGTTTTTT. Its translation: CSARDPGEGGEKLFF.